The 30 T cell receptor beta chains listed next were all sequenced from one sample in a study of cytomegalovirus exposure and HLA in healthy donors. A multiplex PCR was run with 60 Vbeta primers and 13 Jbeta primers. This table comes from immunoSEQ multiplex PCR, and its TCRdb copy is limited to in-frame clones, with some not included. The sample lists 150,000 to 200,000 clones, around 74% occurring once. The sequenced sample was PBMCs. These receptors were obtained from a female donor in good health and CMV-seronegative.

The rearrangement joins TRBV18 to TRBJ1-2; no reliable D call. V lost 3 bases, J lost 4 bases, and 18 bases lay in between. Germline V lookup: CDR1 KGHSH, CDR2 LQKENI. This CDR3 region has 16 residues. DNA of the CDR3: TGTGCCAGCTCACCCTCTCCTGTCTCGTCAGGCTATGGCTACACCTTC. This codes for CASSPSPVSSGYGYTF.

This clone was detected once. The rearrangement uses TRBV25-1 and TRBJ1-1; TRBD1 aligns across 9 bases. With 4 bases clipped from V and 0 bases from J, the junction kept 3 bases outside the gene matches. The CDR3 extends over 15 amino acids. In germline, CDR1 is MGHDK, CDR2 SYGVNS. As DNA, the CDR3 is TGTGCCAGCAGTGCGACAGGGGGAATGAACACTGAAGCTTTCTTT. This gives the protein CASSATGGMNTEAFF.

This clone came up a few times. CDR3 sequence reads: CASTLVSSVVGYTF. The CDR3 region has the DNA TGTGCCAGCACCCTTGTGAGTTCCGTAGTGGGCTACACCTTC. The V gene is TRBV7-9, the J gene TRBJ1-2; D unresolved. V lost 7 bases to trimming and J lost 8 bases, with 20 bases between them. The CDR3 covers 14 residues. Germline lookup yields CDR1 SEHNR and CDR2 FQNEAQ (reference sequence).

V and J are TRBV9 and TRBJ1-5; D possibly corresponds to TRBD1 (6 bases). Germline V CDR1 and CDR2: SGDLS, YYNGEE. V lost 3 bases to trimming and J lost 4 bases, with 11 bases between them. The CDR3 contains 14 residues. CDR3 amino acids: CASSAGGTNQPQHF. CDR3 nucleotides: TGTGCCAGCAGCGCGGGGGGGACAAATCAGCCCCAGCATTTT.

The genes are TRBV5-1 and TRBJ2-4; a possible D gene is TRBD2 (7 bases). CDR3 length: 14 residues. Between the trimmed V and J ends, which lost 4 bases and 5 bases, there was a span of 13 bases. Germline V lookup: CDR1 SGHRS, CDR2 YFSETQ. The CDR3 region is CASSPLGGENIQYF. The CDR3 nucleotides are TGCGCCAGCAGCCCCCTAGGGGGGGAAAACATTCAGTACTTC.

The rearrangement joins TRBV30 to TRBJ1-4; a weak D match, TRBD1 (6 bases). Between the trimmed V and J ends, which lost 1 base and 6 bases, there was a span of 9 bases. The germline CDR1 and CDR2 sequences are GTSNPN and SVGIG (reference sequence). The CDR3 sequence is 13 residues long. The CDR3 nucleotides read TGTGCCTGGAGTGGACAGGCCGATGAAAAACTGTTTTTT. Translating gives CAWSGQADEKLFF.

V is TRBV2 and J is TRBJ2-7; D is unresolved. The CDR3 totals 14 residues. Germline CDR1 reads SNHLY; CDR2 reads FYNNEI. V lost 0 bases, J lost 13 bases, and 19 bases lay in between. The CDR3 bases are TGTGCCAGCAGTGAAGCTCCTCCTCCCGGTCCCTTTTACTTC. This gives the protein CASSEAPPPGPFYF.

V is TRBV2 and J is TRBJ1-5, with 12 nucleotides matching TRBD1. This CDR3 has 18 amino acids. Germline assignment: CDR1 SNHLY and CDR2 FYNNEI. V lost 4 bases and J lost 2; bases outside the gene matches: 9. The CDR3 DNA reads TGTGCCAGCAGTGTTAGGGGACAGGGGGCGCTTGGCAATCAGCCCCAGCATTTT. Its translation is CASSVRGQGALGNQPQHF.

V is TRBV5-1 and J is TRBJ1-4; tentative D call: TRBD1 (6 bases). The germline CDR1 and CDR2 sequences are SGHRS and YFSETQ. This CDR3 spans 14 amino acids. V dropped 0 bases and J dropped 7 bases, with 10 bases sitting between them. This chain's CDR3 is CASSLGRGGEKLFF. The CDR3 region has the DNA TGCGCCAGCAGCTTGGGCAGGGGTGGTGAAAAACTGTTTTTT.

This sequence joins TRBV9 and TRBJ2-1; 7 bases are shared with TRBD2. CDR3 length: 14 residues. Per the germline V gene, CDR1 is SGDLS and CDR2 is YYNGEE. The V and J ends lost 2 bases and 5 bases, in that order; junction bases with no gene match: 4. In DNA form, the CDR3 reads TGTGCCAGCAGCGTGGCTAGCGGAGACAATGAGCAGTTCTTC. This encodes CASSVASGDNEQFF.

This chain joins TRBV6-1 and TRBJ2-1; 13 bases match TRBD2. This CDR3 is 15 amino acids long. The V and J ends lost 6 bases and 7 bases, in that order; junction bases with no gene match: 6. Looked up from germline, CDR1 is MNHNS and CDR2 is SASEGT. CDR3 DNA: TGTGCCAGCAGACGATCGGGACTAGCGGGGAATGAGCAGTTCTTC. This gives the protein CASRRSGLAGNEQFF.

The genes are TRBV7-6 and TRBJ2-1; 8 nucleotides agree with TRBD2. V shed 6 bases and J 6 bases; nucleotides not matched to a gene: 16. Germline V gives CDR1 SGHVS, CDR2 FNYEAQ. The CDR3 consists of 17 residues. This chain's CDR3 is CASSRTSGVSVSNEQFF. The CDR3 nucleotides read TGTGCCAGCAGTCGTACTAGCGGCGTCTCGGTTAGCAATGAGCAGTTCTTC. Filled out from reference TRBV7-6 and TRBJ2-1, the complete variable domain reads GAGVSQSPRYKVTKRGQDVALRCDPISGHVSLYWYRQALGQGPEFLTYFNYEAQQDKSGLPNDRFSAERPEGSISTLTIQRTEQRDSAMYRCASSRTSGVSVSNEQFFGPGTRLTVL.

The chain links TRBV19 to TRBJ1-2, with D unclear. CDR1 and CDR2 from the germline V gene are LNHDA and SQIVND (reference sequence). With 5 bases removed from V and 8 bases from J, the gap between germline ends came to 15 bases. The CDR3 is made up of 13 amino acids. The CDR3: CASSGSASGGYTF. CDR3 sequence (DNA): TGTGCCAGTAGTGGGTCGGCCTCGGGAGGCTACACCTTC.

V and J are TRBV10-3 and TRBJ1-2; 10 nucleotides agree with TRBD1. Germline CDR1 reads ENHRY; CDR2 reads SYGVKD. V trimming: 0 bases; J trimming: 8 bases; junction bases outside the gene matches: 6. The CDR3 has 15 amino acids. In nucleotides, the CDR3 is TGTGCCATCAGTGAGTCGAGACAGGGGGCTGGGGGCTACACCTTC. Protein product: CAISESRQGAGGYTF.

This clone has a handful of counts. The rearrangement uses TRBV5-3 and TRBJ2-2; tentatively, D is TRBD1 (5 bases). TRBV5-3 is filed as an ORF, its function uncertain. V lost 4 bases to trimming and J lost 5 bases, with 18 bases between them. The CDR3 consists of 16 residues. The DNA for the CDR3 is TGTGCCAGAAGCCGCCGGGCTAGGGGCCGGACCGGGGAGCTGTTTTTT. Its translation is CARSRRARGRTGELFF.

The chain has TRBV6-5 and TRBJ2-2; D may be TRBD2 (6 bases). CDR3 length: 16 amino acids. CDR1 is MNHEY and CDR2 is SVGAGI in the germline V gene. Between the trimmed V and J ends, which lost 1 base and 3 bases, there was a span of 12 bases. The CDR3 coding sequence is TGTGCCAGCAGTTACTACGCGGGAATCCACACCGGGGAGCTGTTTTTT. Protein sequence: CASSYYAGIHTGELFF.

The chain uses TRBV10-3 and TRBJ1-1; TRBD1 might be the D (6 bases). Trimming removed 0 bases from V and 8 bases from J, with 13 bases in between. The CDR3 sequence is 14 residues long. CDR1 is ENHRY and CDR2 is SYGVKD in the germline V gene. The CDR3 sequence is CAISESGMGAEAFF. The CDR3 DNA follows: TGTGCCATCAGTGAGTCGGGCATGGGGGCAGAAGCTTTCTTT.

CDR3 sequence: CASAPGIRVRTETQYF. In DNA, the CDR3 is TGTGCCAGCGCACCAGGGATCCGCGTCAGGACAGAGACCCAGTACTTC. This sequence joins TRBV7-7 and TRBJ2-5; TRBD1 might be the D (5 bases). Germline V gives CDR1 SSHAT, CDR2 FNYEAQ (reference sequence). Trimming pared 8 bases from V and 4 bases from J, leaving 23 bases between. CDR3 length: 16 residues.

This chain's CDR3 is CAISEYRTGDTYEQYF. The CDR3 nucleotides read TGTGCCATCAGTGAGTACCGGACAGGCGATACCTACGAGCAGTACTTC. The chain is built from TRBV10-3 and TRBJ2-7; 7 bases agree with TRBD1. The CDR3 has 16 residues. The germline V gene encodes CDR1 ENHRY and CDR2 SYGVKD. The J segment lost 2 bases and the V segment lost 1 base, leaving 8 bases of the junction unmatched.

J is TRBJ1-5 and V is TRBV29-1, with D hard to call. This CDR3 has 14 residues. The germline gives CDR1 SQVTM, CDR2 ANQGSEA. V dropped 5 bases and J dropped 2 bases, with 13 bases sitting between them. CDR3: CSVLEERGNQPQHF. The CDR3 coding sequence is TGCAGCGTTCTTGAGGAGCGGGGCAATCAGCCCCAGCATTTT.

The rearrangement links TRBV2 to TRBJ2-5; 8 bases are a match to TRBD2. The CDR3 is 14 residues long. After removal of 5 bases from V and 3 bases from J, the junction contained 5 bases not matched to a gene. The germline V gene has CDR1 SNHLY and CDR2 FYNNEI. In DNA form, the CDR3 reads TGTGCCAGCAGTCTCCGAGCGGGAGAAGAGACCCAGTACTTC. This codes for CASSLRAGEETQYF.

This clone is a singleton in its sample. The rearrangement uses TRBV6-6 and TRBJ1-1, with a tentative D call TRBD1 (6 bases). Trimming left V 3 bases short and J 5 bases short, with 10 bases between. Germline loops: CDR1 MNHNY, CDR2 SVGAGI (reference sequence). CDR3 length equals 13 residues. CDR3 region: CASSYDTGTEAFF. DNA of the CDR3: TGTGCCAGCAGTTATGACACAGGGACTGAAGCTTTCTTT.

This clone was counted a few times. This chain uses TRBV7-7 with TRBJ2-5; TRBD2 matches at 12 bases. There are 15 residues in the CDR3. CDR1 and CDR2 from the germline V gene are SSHAT and FNYEAQ (reference sequence). J was trimmed by 8 bases and V by 1 base; bases with no gene match: 5. CDR3 loop: CASSLDRTSGITQYF. The CDR3, as DNA: TGTGCCAGCAGCTTAGACCGGACTAGCGGGATAACCCAGTACTTC.

The rearrangement joins TRBV6-1 to TRBJ1-2; D unresolved. Germline V gives CDR1 MNHNS, CDR2 SASEGT. Trimming took 2 bases from V and 8 from J, leaving 12 bases between them. CDR3 length: 13 residues. CDR3 nucleotide sequence: TGTGCCAGCAGTGAAAAGCTACTTATGGGCTACACCTTC. This gives the protein CASSEKLLMGYTF.

The chain carries TRBV5-1 and TRBJ2-7; no clear D. Germline CDR1 and CDR2: SGHRS and YFSETQ. This CDR3 spans 13 amino acids. Between the trimmed V and J ends, which lost 0 bases and 4 bases, there was a span of 8 bases. Here the CDR3 DNA reads TGCGCCAGCAGCTTGGAGTCGGGTTACGAGCAGTACTTC. Its translation is CASSLESGYEQYF. Drawing the rest from reference TRBV5-1 and TRBJ2-7, the complete variable domain is KAGVTQTPRYLIKTRGQQVTLSCSPISGHRSVSWYQQTPGQGLQFLFEYFSETQRNKGNFPGRFSGRQFSNSRSEMNVSTLELGDSALYLCASSLESGYEQYFGPGTRLTVT.

The V gene is TRBV10-3, the J gene TRBJ1-6; weak D call: TRBD1 (5 bases). The germline gives CDR1 ENHRY, CDR2 SYGVKD. V gave up 6 bases and J gave up 6 bases, with 12 bases separating them. This CDR3 has 14 amino acids. The CDR3 loop is CAIREGLGNSPLHF. Here the CDR3 DNA reads TGTGCCATCAGGGAGGGACTCGGTAATTCACCCCTCCACTTT.

This clone has a handful of counts. The genes are TRBV29-1 and TRBJ1-6; TRBD1 is a possible D gene (6 bases). Trimming left V 4 bases short and J 7 bases short, with 11 bases between. The germline V gene has CDR1 SQVTM and CDR2 ANQGSEA. The CDR3 covers 13 residues. Here the CDR3 DNA reads TGCAGCGTTGGAGTAGGGGGAAATTCACCCCTCCACTTT. This sequence encodes CSVGVGGNSPLHF.

The J gene is TRBJ2-3, the V gene TRBV5-1, with 15 bases lining up with TRBD2. With V trimmed by 4 bases and J by 4 bases, 7 bases remained unmatched. The CDR3 consists of 17 residues. The germline V gene has CDR1 SGHRS and CDR2 YFSETQ. CDR3 in amino acids: CASSEWGLAGGADTQYF. The CDR3 coding sequence is TGCGCCAGCAGCGAATGGGGACTAGCGGGAGGCGCAGATACGCAGTATTTT.

The genes are TRBV11-1 and TRBJ1-1; TRBD1 matches at 7 bases. Germline values: CDR1 SGHAT, CDR2 FQDESV (reference sequence). The CDR3 loop spans 15 amino acids. Losses at the gene ends were 1 base for V and 8 bases for J; bases not matched to a gene: 10. The CDR3 DNA reads TGTGCCAGCAGCTTAGGGTCGACAGGGACGAAAGAAGCTTTCTTT. Amino acid sequence: CASSLGSTGTKEAFF.

The chain's CDR3 is CASSPAPTSGQETQYF. DNA for the CDR3: TGTGCCAGCAGCCCCGCCCCGACTAGCGGCCAAGAGACCCAGTACTTC. V is TRBV9 and J is TRBJ2-5; 9 bases line up with TRBD2. V shed 4 bases, J shed 1 base, and the junction held 8 bases outside the gene matches. The V gene's germline CDR1 is SGDLS and CDR2 YYNGEE. The CDR3 length is 16 residues.